A single sample gave rise to the 15 T cell receptor beta chains below, sequenced in a study of shared clonotypes between healthy human individuals. Method: immunoSEQ multiplex PCR; TCRdb's copy keeps in-frame clones and lacks some. Here the sample spans under 1,900,000 clones, around 98.5% being singletons. The specimen sequenced was naive CD4+ T cells sorted from blood. The subset denotes: CD45RA+ positively selected. These receptors were collected from a man aged 30-40 years in good health.

This rearrangement joins TRBV21-1 to TRBJ1-1; the table's D call, TRBD1, was not checked against the DNA. TRBV21-1 is an annotated pseudogene. The CDR3 runs to 14 residues. The CDR3 sequence is CASSNDSNPTEAFF. The CDR3 DNA is TGTGCCAGCAGCAATGACAGCAACCCCACTGAAGCTTTCTTT.

This sequence joins TRBV7-9 and TRBJ1-1, with D possibly TRBD1 on 6 matching bases. Trimming removed 10 bases at V and 7 bases at J, with 10 bases between. CDR1 and CDR2 from the germline V gene are SEHNR and FQNEAQ (reference sequence). The CDR3 sequence is 10 residues long. This CDR3 reads CATGQIEAFF. The CDR3, as DNA: TGTGCCACTGGACAGATTGAAGCTTTCTTT.

Regarding this clone: Other nucleotide sequences from this sample produce the same CDR3. The V and J genes are TRBV10-3 and TRBJ1-5; D gene uncertain. The CDR3 sequence is 13 residues long. The V end was cut by 2 bases, the J end by 0 bases, with 2 bases between. Germline CDR1 reads ENHRY; CDR2 reads SYGVKD. The CDR3: CAISETSNQPQHF. DNA of the CDR3: TGTGCCATCAGTGAGACTAGCAATCAGCCCCAGCATTTT.

The V call is TRBV5-1, the J call TRBJ1-1, with 7 bases aligning to TRBD1. The CDR3 sequence is 17 residues long. V was clipped by 1 base and J by 3 bases; unmatched bases: 12. The germline V gene encodes CDR1 SGHRS and CDR2 YFSETQ. The CDR3 sequence is CASSLQGGTGVDTEAFF. The CDR3 region has the DNA TGCGCCAGCAGCTTGCAAGGGGGAACAGGGGTTGACACTGAAGCTTTCTTT.

The chain combines TRBV11-2 with TRBJ2-1; the D gene is possibly TRBD2 (6 bases). Germline V gene sequence: CDR1 SGHAT, CDR2 FQNNGV. V was pared by 3 bases and J by 3 bases, with 18 bases between. This CDR3 has 17 amino acids. CDR3 in amino acids: CASSFSGLVPLYNEQFF. The CDR3 region has the DNA TGTGCCAGCAGCTTCAGCGGGCTAGTGCCCCTCTACAATGAGCAGTTCTTC.

This sequence joins TRBV2 and TRBJ2-1; 7 positions agree with TRBD1. This CDR3 is 14 amino acids long. In germline, CDR1 is SNHLY, CDR2 FYNNEI. V shed 4 bases and J 10 bases; nucleotides not matched to a gene: 10. The CDR3 DNA sequence: TGTGCCAGCAGTGTCGTAAAGGGGGCCCGGGAGCAGTTCTTC. Residues: CASSVVKGAREQFF.

The gene calls are TRBV19 and TRBJ1-3; 9 bases are shared with TRBD1. V dropped 10 bases and J dropped 2; count of bases not matched to a gene: 6. Germline V gives CDR1 LNHDA, CDR2 SQIVND (reference sequence). CDR3 length: 14 residues. The CDR3 reads CATSRTGAGNTIYF. The CDR3 DNA reads TGTGCCACCTCCAGGACAGGGGCTGGAAACACCATATATTTT.

The chain recombines TRBV5-5 with TRBJ2-7; 10 positions match TRBD1. V was pared by 4 bases and J by 2 bases, with 9 bases of the junction left unmatched. Germline CDR1 reads SGHKS; CDR2 reads YYEKEE (reference sequence). The CDR3 contains 16 residues. The CDR3 region is CASSLVAGTGAYEQYF. The CDR3 DNA reads as TGTGCCAGCAGCCTAGTAGCCGGGACAGGGGCCTACGAGCAGTACTTC.

The chain links TRBV11-2 to TRBJ2-1, with 8 bases matching TRBD2. Germline V gene lookup returns CDR1 SGHAT and CDR2 FQNNGV. With 2 bases clipped from V and 5 bases from J, the junction kept 8 bases outside the gene matches. This CDR3 spans 16 amino acids. CDR3 DNA: TGTGCCAGCAGCTTACTAATACTAGCGGTTAACAATGAGCAGTTCTTC. Encoded protein: CASSLLILAVNNEQFF.

V gene TRBV4-2 combines with J gene TRBJ2-3; the D is unclear. There are 16 residues in the CDR3. V lost 4 bases to trimming and J lost 0 bases, with 14 bases between them. Germline assignment: CDR1 LGHNA and CDR2 YNFKEQ. The CDR3 DNA is TGTGCCAGCAGCCTGGGGTCTCTTACTAGCACAGATACGCAGTATTTT. Amino acids: CASSLGSLTSTDTQYF.

The chain joins TRBV9 to TRBJ2-5; the D gene is possibly TRBD1 (6 bases). In germline, CDR1 is SGDLS, CDR2 YYNGEE. The V and J ends lost 0 bases and 9 bases respectively, with 15 bases between them. This CDR3 spans 14 amino acids. In nucleotides, the CDR3 is TGTGCCAGCAGCGTAGCGTCAGGGGCTTCCTCCCAGTACTTC. Its protein is CASSVASGASSQYF.

The V gene is TRBV28, the J gene TRBJ2-7; D not resolved. The germline V gene has CDR1 MDHEN and CDR2 SYDVKM. The CDR3 sequence is 14 residues long. Deletions cut 5 bases from V and 4 bases from J, with 15 bases between. CDR3 region: CASSLVAQVYEQYF. CDR3 DNA: TGTGCCAGCAGTCTCGTGGCTCAGGTTTACGAGCAGTACTTC.

This clone was seen only once. The chain recombines TRBV9 with TRBJ2-5; 9 positions agree with TRBD2. This CDR3 has 15 residues. Germline lookup yields CDR1 SGDLS and CDR2 YYNGEE. Trimming took 3 bases from V and 3 from J; bases not matched to a gene: 6. CDR3 in amino acids: CASSAGTSSKETQYF. The CDR3 nucleotides read TGTGCCAGCAGCGCCGGGACTAGCTCGAAAGAGACCCAGTACTTC.

This sequence joins TRBV10-3 and TRBJ2-1; 9 nucleotides match TRBD1. The CDR3 is made up of 13 amino acids. With V trimmed by 6 bases and J by 7 bases, 4 bases remained unmatched. Germline assignment: CDR1 ENHRY and CDR2 SYGVKD. The CDR3 region has the DNA TGTGCCATCAGCCGGACAGGGGAGAATGAGCAGTTCTTC. It specifies CAISRTGENEQFF.

The chain recombines TRBV4-1 with TRBJ1-2, with D perhaps matching TRBD1 (6 bases). There are 16 residues in the CDR3. Germline V CDR1 and CDR2: MGHRA, YSYEKL. Trimming left V 0 bases short and J 2 bases short, with 13 bases between. CDR3 in amino acids: CASSQDLTGRNYGYTF. CDR3 nucleotide sequence: TGCGCCAGCAGCCAAGATCTAACAGGGAGAAACTATGGCTACACCTTC.